The source of this T cell receptor beta chain is a study of human T cells and chemical hapten exposure. Study observations and caveats: Higher patch test scores went with higher counts of PT1 expanded TCRs.

TCRdb itself ran the RACE reads through MiXCR, one entry per CDR3 protein. The sample carries under 200,000 distinct CDR3 sequences, approximately 29% recorded once. V lost 2 bases and J 0 bases, leaving 8 bases between the germline ends. This CDR3 contains 13 residues. Germline CDR1 reads DFQATT; CDR2 reads SNEGSKA (reference sequence). As concerns this clonotype: Its antigen is as yet unknown.

The sample's time point: pre-sensitization, week 0. Treatment reported: therapeutic diphenylcyclopropenone sensitization with weekly scalp DPC. Sequenced material: whole blood, taken in connection with sensitization to the hapten diphenylcyclopropenone (DPC). This rearrangement joins TRBV20-1 to TRBJ2-7; the D is unclear. This receptor was taken from a young woman with alopecia areata. Some clones in this sample may be carry-over from other donors' samples. The CDR3 DNA follows: TGCAGTGCTAGAACGTCAAGCTCCTACGAGCAGTACTTC. Residues: CSARTSSSYEQYF.